This TCR beta chain was identified in a study of blood T cell repertoires in COVID-19. Study at large: Collection of acute and convalescent COVID-19 samples took place in the United States, Italy and Spain. In each case, the material was cDNA or gDNA derived from T cells, B-cell-depleted T cells, or PBMCs.

The trim removed 7 bases at V and 9 bases at J, leaving 9 bases unmatched. The CDR3 spans 13 residues. The germline gives CDR1 SEHNR, CDR2 FQNEAQ (reference sequence). How the authors handled the data: Estimation of nucleated cell counts was performed using reference gene primer amplification. Using immunoSEQ multiplex PCR, the repertoire was profiled, and TCRdb retains in-frame clones only, with some absent. That table supplies the V and J calls and clone size; D and trimming were determined from the DNA. The sample records 100,000 to 110,000 clones, almost 80% being singletons. The J gene is TRBJ2-1, the V gene TRBV7-9; 7 bases agree with TRBD1. Material for sequencing was peripheral blood. The TCR originated in a man between 65 and 80 years old with active or convalescent COVID-19. The CDR3 DNA reads TGTGCCAGCACCATTGAGGGGGCCGCTGAGCAGTTCTTC. This codes for CASTIEGAAEQFF.